The clone carrying this T cell receptor beta chain was seen a few times. The DNA is omitted, as the CDR3 cannot be located on it reliably, and the CDR3 follows TCRdb's listing. This sample is part of a study of metastatic and nonmetastatic thyroid tumors. In the study overall: Blood and tumor or nodule tissue repertoires from malignant and benign thyroid patients were compared.

TCRdb called clones again from the PCR reads with MiXCR. Of fewer than 25,000 clones listed, 13% to 15% are singletons. There were no patients who had received any treatment before thyroid surgery. Sample: tumor tissue. The clonotype was recovered from a female donor with papillary thyroid cancer or a benign thyroid nodule (not recorded which). Some clones in this sample may be carry-over from other donors' samples.

Here the CDR3 reads CASILGGGGGSYEQYF. The chain joins TRBV12-3 or TRBV12-4 to TRBJ2-7; TRBD2, as called in the table, went unchecked against the DNA. Inclusive of both ends, the CDR3 amounts to 16 amino acids.